The 8 T cell receptor beta chains below were found in one sample sequenced in a study of T cell responses to AZD1222 COVID-19 vaccine. Data came from immunoSEQ multiplex PCR; TCRdb stores just in-frame clones and leaves some out. Here the sample spans around 130,000 clones, about 91% being singletons. The specimen was peripheral blood, collected 28 days after the second AZD1222 dose. These receptor sequences come from an adult who received the AZD1222 COVID-19 vaccine.

This rearrangement joins TRBV7-9 to TRBJ1-1; D unclear. CDR3 length equals 13 residues. V lost 0 bases to trimming and J lost 6 bases, with 8 bases between them. In germline, CDR1 is SEHNR, CDR2 FQNEAQ (reference sequence). The CDR3 region is CASSLAGPSEAFF. The CDR3 bases are TGTGCCAGCAGCTTAGCGGGTCCATCTGAAGCTTTCTTT.

The chain joins TRBV19 to TRBJ1-6; D gene ambiguous. Trimming removed 4 bases at V and 4 bases at J, with 11 bases between. This CDR3 comprises 15 residues. Germline loops: CDR1 LNHDA, CDR2 SQIVND (reference sequence). CDR3 loop: CASSTPQEYNSPLHF. CDR3 nucleotides: TGTGCCAGTAGTACGCCCCAGGAGTATAATTCACCCCTCCACTTT.

The chain couples TRBV24-1 to TRBJ2-3; 10 bases fit TRBD2. Germline values: CDR1 KGHDR, CDR2 SFDVKD. With V trimmed by 4 bases and J by 1 base, 7 bases remained unmatched. This CDR3 spans 17 amino acids. The CDR3 protein is CATSDPLAGSGTDTQYF. The CDR3 nucleotides read TGTGCCACCAGTGACCCACTAGCGGGGTCAGGCACAGATACGCAGTATTTT.

The chain couples TRBV6-6 to TRBJ2-7, with a weak D call TRBD1 (6 bases). This CDR3 region has 13 residues. V dropped 6 bases and J dropped 4 bases, with 13 bases sitting between them. Germline loops: CDR1 MNHNY, CDR2 SVGAGI (reference sequence). The DNA of the CDR3 is TGTGCCAGCAGACAGGGAAGGGCTTACGAGCAGTACGTC. Its protein is CASRQGRAYEQYV.

This chain joins TRBV24-1 and TRBJ2-1; 7 positions agree with TRBD2. Trimming cost V 5 bases and J 4 bases; bases outside gene matches: 7. Germline assignment: CDR1 KGHDR and CDR2 SFDVKD. The length of the CDR3 is 15 residues. CDR3 region: CATSGAGDQYNEQFF. The CDR3 region has the DNA TGTGCCACCAGTGGGGCGGGAGACCAGTACAATGAGCAGTTCTTC.

This sequence joins TRBV7-9 and TRBJ2-3, with 12 bases matching TRBD2. This CDR3 is built from 17 residues. Germline CDR1 is SEHNR and CDR2 is FQNEAQ (reference sequence). The junction had 9 bases not matched to a gene; V was cut back by 2 bases and J by 6 bases. Here the CDR3 DNA reads TGTGCCAGCAGCTTAATACCCGGACTAGCGGGATCGGATACGCAGTATTTT. Residues: CASSLIPGLAGSDTQYF.

V and J are TRBV7-3 and TRBJ1-6, with unresolved D. The CDR3 is 13 amino acids. Germline V gene lookup returns CDR1 SGHTA and CDR2 FQGTGA. Trimming shortened V by 1 base and J by 8 bases, and 6 bases separated the two germline ends. The CDR3 is CASSLNWDSPLHF. DNA for the CDR3: TGTGCCAGCAGCTTAAATTGGGATTCACCCCTCCACTTT.

The rearrangement links TRBV12-5 to TRBJ2-3, with 13 bases lining up with TRBD2. The CDR3 extends over 14 amino acids. CDR1 LGHNT and CDR2 FRNRAP come from the germline V gene. DNA of the CDR3: TGTGGGACTAGCGGGGGAACTAGCACAGATACGCAGTATTTT. Its protein is CGTSGGTSTDTQYF.